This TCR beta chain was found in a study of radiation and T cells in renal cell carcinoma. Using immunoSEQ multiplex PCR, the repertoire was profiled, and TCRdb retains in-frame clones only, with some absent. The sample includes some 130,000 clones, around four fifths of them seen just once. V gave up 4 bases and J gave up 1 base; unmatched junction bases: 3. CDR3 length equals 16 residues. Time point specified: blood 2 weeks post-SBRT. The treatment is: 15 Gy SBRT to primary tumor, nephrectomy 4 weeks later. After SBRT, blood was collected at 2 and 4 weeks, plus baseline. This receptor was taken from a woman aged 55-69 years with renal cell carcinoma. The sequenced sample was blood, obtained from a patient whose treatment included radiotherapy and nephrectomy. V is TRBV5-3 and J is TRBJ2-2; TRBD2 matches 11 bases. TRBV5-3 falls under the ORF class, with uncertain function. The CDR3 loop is CARSRLAGRNTGELFF. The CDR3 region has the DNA TGTGCCAGAAGCCGACTAGCGGGGAGGAACACCGGGGAGCTGTTTTTT.